This T cell receptor (delta chain) was documented in a study of Vδ1+ human thymocytes. Study-wide results and limits: Donors shared many TRG clonotypes but few TRD clonotypes. Highly polyclonal TRG and TRD repertoires with Gaussian CDR3 length distributions appeared in thymus.

Germline V gene sequence: CDR1 TSWWSYY, CDR2 QGS. The CDR3 contains 27 residues. V shed 0 bases and J shed 1 base, with 45 bases lying between them. To note about this clone: No antigen is known for it.

The template was reverse-transcribed extracted RNA. Pooled V-gene forward primers with one constant-region reverse primer generated the CDR3 amplicons by multiplex PCR. TCRdb processed the multiplex PCR reads again with the CATT caller. The data contain about 75,000 delta-chain clones, about 30% of them seen just once; the ten biggest clones take up about 0.26%. The chain carries TRDV1 and TRDJ1; a possible D gene is TRDD2 (6 bases). This clonotype was obtained from a boy in the first two years of life who had congenital heart surgery. The material sequenced was Vdelta1+ gamma-delta thymocytes from the thymus. The subset was: FACS-sorted CD3+ TCRalphabeta- TCRVdelta1+ TCRVdelta2- thymocytes. CDR3 bases: TGTGCTCTTGGGGAACTATCAAAGAATCCTTTAGCCTTCCACATATACGGGCGCCCAGAGCGCACCGATAAACTCATCTTT. Residues: CALGELSKNPLAFHIYGRPERTDKLIF.